This T cell receptor beta chain was obtained from a study of T cell changes during pregnancy in multiple sclerosis (dated by TCRdb to about 2019). The study in broad terms: The study examined how the T cell repertoire changed over the course of pregnancy in women with multiple sclerosis.

As to this clone: Its antigen specificity is not known. Base qualities are missing; no much larger clone stands one base away.

CDR3 length: 13 amino acids, cysteine to phenylalanine. Just the 39-base CDR3 DNA is kept, in frame starting at base 1. As encoded in the germline V gene (reference sequence), CDR1 is SEHNR while CDR2 is FQNEAQ. V is cut by 4 bases and J by 8 bases, and the space between the germline ends is 14 bases. The library was generated by the immunoSEQ multiplex PCR assay. What TCRdb holds here is the immuneACCESS table cut down to in-frame rearrangements. Part of the clones is not present; checked against another copy, under half of the missing clones reflect an unresolved V gene, and the others are unexplained. Recorded for this sample are about 33,000 clones; around 90% of them occurred a single time. The ten largest clones capture around 2.7% of the sample.

Sequences were derived from CD4+ T cells from peripheral blood mononuclear cells, sampled in the third trimester of pregnancy. The clonotype was recovered from a female donor in good health, enrolled as a control in a pregnancy study. The chain is encoded by TRBV7-9 joined to TRBJ1-2; a tentative D match to TRBD1 spans 5 bases. Read as DNA, the sequence is TGTGCCAGCAGCTCGGTCGGACAAGTCGGCTACACCTTC. Its coded protein is CASSSVGQVGYTF.